These T cell receptor beta chains were read from a single sample in a study of cytomegalovirus exposure and HLA in healthy donors. TCRdb's table, derived via immunoSEQ multiplex PCR, lists solely in-frame clones and lacks some. The listing records about 75,000 clones. The specimen sequenced was PBMCs. Every receptor here comes from a young man in good health and CMV-seropositive. CDR3s include the opening cysteine and the closing phenylalanine or tryptophan. A D gene is named only where the DNA matches it firmly.

V gene: TRBV5-1; D gene: TRBD2; J gene: TRBJ2-2; CDR3 protein: CATGGLAGANTGELFF; CDR3 DNA: TGCGCCACCGGGGGACTAGCGGGAGCGAACACCGGGGAGCTGTTTTTT
V gene: TRBV5-1; D gene: NA; J gene: TRBJ2-7; CDR3 protein: CASSFQGVEQYF; CDR3 DNA: TGCGCCAGCAGCTTCCAGGGTGTCGAGCAGTACTTC
V gene: TRBV14; D gene: NA; J gene: TRBJ1-2; CDR3 protein: CASSPGTPNYGYTF; CDR3 DNA: TGTGCCAGCAGCCCCGGGACACCAAACTATGGCTACACCTTC
V gene: TRBV2; D gene: NA; J gene: TRBJ2-1; CDR3 protein: CASTRYPPYDEQFF; CDR3 DNA: TGTGCCAGCACCCGCTACCCACCTTATGATGAGCAGTTCTTC
V gene: TRBV30; D gene: NA; J gene: TRBJ1-3; CDR3 protein: CAWANGMAGNTIYF; CDR3 DNA: TGTGCCTGGGCAAACGGGATGGCTGGAAACACCATATATTTT
V gene: TRBV18; D gene: NA; J gene: TRBJ1-2; CDR3 protein: CASSGQPTQANYGYTF; CDR3 DNA: TGTGCCAGCTCCGGACAGCCGACCCAGGCTAACTATGGCTACACCTTC
V gene: TRBV28; D gene: NA; J gene: TRBJ2-1; CDR3 protein: CASSKTKLSYNEQFF; CDR3 DNA: TGTGCCAGCAGTAAGACTAAACTCTCCTACAATGAGCAGTTCTTC
V gene: TRBV28; D gene: TRBD1; J gene: TRBJ2-7; CDR3 protein: CASSLLTGGPYEQYF; CDR3 DNA: TGTGCCAGCAGTTTATTGACAGGGGGACCCTACGAGCAGTACTTC
V gene: TRBV7-8; D gene: NA; J gene: TRBJ2-2; CDR3 protein: CASSLSHGELFF; CDR3 DNA: TGTGCCAGCAGCTTATCACACGGGGAGCTGTTTTTT
V gene: TRBV9; D gene: NA; J gene: TRBJ2-3; CDR3 protein: CASSLRTDTQYF; CDR3 DNA: TGTGCCAGCAGCCTTCGCACAGATACGCAGTATTTT
V gene: TRBV2; D gene: NA; J gene: TRBJ2-7; CDR3 protein: CASSGGLRLSRSYEQYF; CDR3 DNA: TGTGCCAGCAGTGGAGGGTTGAGACTCAGTCGCTCCTACGAGCAGTACTTC
V gene: TRBV15; D gene: NA; J gene: TRBJ1-5; CDR3 protein: CATSISRGNQPQHF; CDR3 DNA: TGTGCCACCAGCATAAGCAGGGGCAATCAGCCCCAGCATTTT
V gene: TRBV9; D gene: NA; J gene: TRBJ2-2; CDR3 protein: CASSVAPGHKELFF; CDR3 DNA: TGTGCCAGCAGCGTAGCCCCAGGTCATAAGGAGCTGTTTTTT
V gene: TRBV1; D gene: NA; J gene: TRBJ1-4; CDR3 protein: CTSSQRRKHSTGRDEKLFF; CDR3 DNA: TGCACCAGCAGCCAACGCCGAAAACATTCGACAGGGCGGGATGAAAAACTGTTTTTT
V gene: TRBV28; D gene: NA; J gene: TRBJ2-1; CDR3 protein: CATQYNEQFF; CDR3 DNA: TGTGCCACCCAATACAATGAGCAGTTCTTC
V gene: TRBV9; D gene: TRBD2; J gene: TRBJ2-7; CDR3 protein: CASSVAGGGPYEQYF; CDR3 DNA: TGTGCCAGCAGCGTAGCTGGCGGGGGGCCCTACGAGCAGTACTTC
V gene: TRBV7-9; D gene: NA; J gene: TRBJ2-7; CDR3 protein: CASSFREGDYEQYF; CDR3 DNA: TGTGCCAGCAGCTTCAGGGAAGGGGACTACGAGCAGTACTTC
V gene: TRBV4-1; D gene: NA; J gene: TRBJ2-1; CDR3 protein: CASSQIRTGLGNEQFF; CDR3 DNA: TGCGCCAGCAGCCAAATCAGGACTGGCCTCGGAAATGAGCAGTTCTTC
V gene: TRBV5-4; D gene: NA; J gene: TRBJ2-7; CDR3 protein: CASSPSGSLRFYEQYF; CDR3 DNA: TGTGCCAGCAGCCCCTCCGGTAGCTTGAGGTTCTACGAGCAGTACTTC
V gene: TRBV6-4; D gene: TRBD1; J gene: TRBJ2-1; CDR3 protein: CVSSGTGKNEQFF; CDR3 DNA: TGTGTCAGCAGCGGGACAGGGAAGAATGAGCAGTTCTTC
V gene: TRBV5-8; D gene: NA; J gene: TRBJ1-6; CDR3 protein: CASSLGPMGRNSPLHF; CDR3 DNA: TGTGCCAGCAGCTTGGGCCCCATGGGGCGGAATTCACCCCTCCACTTT
V gene: TRBV5-1; D gene: TRBD2; J gene: TRBJ2-7; CDR3 protein: CASSGLAGTAYEQYF; CDR3 DNA: TGCGCCAGCAGCGGACTAGCGGGGACCGCCTACGAGCAGTACTTC
V gene: TRBV15; D gene: NA; J gene: TRBJ1-5; CDR3 protein: CATSRDGNSNQPQHF; CDR3 DNA: TGTGCCACCAGCAGAGATGGCAATAGCAATCAGCCCCAGCATTTT
V gene: TRBV5-1; D gene: NA; J gene: TRBJ2-7; CDR3 protein: CASSLGQGRAHEQYF; CDR3 DNA: TGCGCCAGCAGCTTGGGCCAGGGTCGGGCCCACGAGCAGTACTTC
V gene: TRBV6-1; D gene: TRBD1; J gene: TRBJ1-5; CDR3 protein: CASSERTGTGNQPQHF; CDR3 DNA: TGTGCCAGCAGTGAAAGGACAGGGACGGGCAATCAGCCCCAGCATTTT
V gene: TRBV6-5; D gene: TRBD2; J gene: TRBJ2-2; CDR3 protein: CASSWTSANTGELFF; CDR3 DNA: TGTGCCAGCAGTTGGACTAGCGCAAACACCGGGGAGCTGTTTTTT
V gene: TRBV28; D gene: NA; J gene: TRBJ2-6; CDR3 protein: CASRTHSSGGANVLTF; CDR3 DNA: TGTGCCAGCAGGACGCACAGTTCAGGTGGGGCCAACGTCCTGACTTTC
V gene: TRBV7-3; D gene: TRBD2; J gene: TRBJ2-3; CDR3 protein: CASSWTGSGVADTQYF; CDR3 DNA: TGTGCCAGCAGCTGGACGGGTAGCGGGGTGGCAGATACGCAGTATTTT
V gene: TRBV7-9; D gene: NA; J gene: TRBJ2-1; CDR3 protein: CASSGEYSSLYNEQFF; CDR3 DNA: TGTGCCAGCAGCGGAGAATACTCCTCCCTATACAATGAGCAGTTCTTC
V gene: TRBV6-1; D gene: NA; J gene: TRBJ2-2; CDR3 protein: CASGRSWTNTGELFF; CDR3 DNA: TGTGCCAGCGGGAGGAGCTGGACGAACACCGGGGAGCTGTTTTTT
V gene: TRBV6-5; D gene: TRBD1; J gene: TRBJ1-5; CDR3 protein: CASGTGTGNQPQHF; CDR3 DNA: TGTGCCAGCGGGACAGGGACCGGGAATCAGCCCCAGCATTTT
V gene: TRBV5-1; D gene: TRBD2; J gene: TRBJ2-5; CDR3 protein: CASSLVPAGVETQYF; CDR3 DNA: TGCGCCAGCAGCTTGGTCCCAGCGGGAGTCGAGACCCAGTACTTC
V gene: TRBV5-6; D gene: NA; J gene: TRBJ1-2; CDR3 protein: CASSSQGYGYTF; CDR3 DNA: TGTGCCAGCAGCTCACAGGGCTATGGCTACACCTTC
V gene: TRBV12-5; D gene: TRBD2; J gene: TRBJ2-1; CDR3 protein: CASGLVHGLAGRDEQFF; CDR3 DNA: TGTGCTAGTGGTTTGGTACATGGGCTAGCGGGGAGGGATGAGCAGTTCTTC
V gene: TRBV30; D gene: NA; J gene: TRBJ1-5; CDR3 protein: CAWSGTGNQPQHF; CDR3 DNA: TGTGCCTGGAGTGGGACAGGCAATCAGCCCCAGCATTTT
V gene: TRBV7-9; D gene: NA; J gene: TRBJ2-1; CDR3 protein: CASSSTIAVSSYNEQFF; CDR3 DNA: TGTGCCAGCAGCTCTACTATAGCCGTTAGCTCCTACAATGAGCAGTTCTTC
V gene: TRBV21-1; D gene: NA; J gene: TRBJ2-2; CDR3 protein: CASSKAQSGGLSGTLGELFF; CDR3 DNA: TGTGCCAGCAGCAAAGCGCAAAGCGGGGGGCTTTCAGGGACACTCGGGGAGCTGTTTTTT
V gene: TRBV6-5; D gene: NA; J gene: TRBJ2-5; CDR3 protein: CASHPQRSQETQYF; CDR3 DNA: TGTGCCAGCCACCCCCAGCGGAGCCAAGAGACCCAGTACTTC
V gene: TRBV5-1; D gene: TRBD1; J gene: TRBJ2-7; CDR3 protein: CASSFAGGYEQYF; CDR3 DNA: TGCGCCAGCAGTTTTGCAGGGGGCTACGAGCAGTACTTC
V gene: TRBV5-1; D gene: TRBD1; J gene: TRBJ2-5; CDR3 protein: CASSFRQGRRETQYF; CDR3 DNA: TGCGCCAGCAGCTTCAGACAGGGGCGACGAGAGACCCAGTACTTC
V gene: TRBV19; D gene: TRBD1; J gene: TRBJ1-5; CDR3 protein: CASRGQGSNQPQHF; CDR3 DNA: TGTGCCAGTAGGGGACAGGGGAGCAATCAGCCCCAGCATTTT
V gene: TRBV10-2; D gene: NA; J gene: TRBJ1-2; CDR3 protein: CAIRRGGYTF; CDR3 DNA: TGCGCCATACGAAGGGGGGGCTACACCTTC
V gene: TRBV2; D gene: TRBD1; J gene: TRBJ1-2; CDR3 protein: CASSDSQQGAVYGYTF; CDR3 DNA: TGTGCCAGCAGTGATTCCCAACAGGGGGCGGTCTATGGCTACACCTTC
V gene: TRBV6-1; D gene: NA; J gene: TRBJ1-1; CDR3 protein: CASSSGGESTEAFF; CDR3 DNA: TGTGCCAGCAGTAGCGGGGGGGAAAGCACTGAAGCTTTCTTT
V gene: TRBV6-5; D gene: NA; J gene: TRBJ2-7; CDR3 protein: CASSYSERNEQYF; CDR3 DNA: TGTGCCAGCAGTTACTCGGAGAGGAACGAGCAGTACTTC
V gene: TRBV28; D gene: TRBD2; J gene: TRBJ2-3; CDR3 protein: CASLIAGLPSGTDTQYF; CDR3 DNA: TGTGCCAGCCTAATAGCGGGACTCCCATCGGGGACAGATACGCAGTATTTT
V gene: TRBV19; D gene: TRBD1; J gene: TRBJ2-5; CDR3 protein: CASSMGQGTGGTQYF; CDR3 DNA: TGTGCCAGTAGTATGGGACAGGGAACGGGGGGGACCCAGTACTTC
V gene: TRBV6-1; D gene: NA; J gene: TRBJ2-7; CDR3 protein: CASIGGGVHEQYF; CDR3 DNA: TGTGCCAGCATAGGGGGCGGGGTGCACGAGCAGTACTTC
V gene: TRBV7-8; D gene: NA; J gene: TRBJ2-7; CDR3 protein: CASSLDRRYEQYF; CDR3 DNA: TGTGCCAGCAGCTTAGACAGAAGGTACGAGCAGTACTTC
V gene: TRBV30; D gene: NA; J gene: TRBJ2-5; CDR3 protein: CASQGTPVQETQYF; CDR3 DNA: TGTGCCTCACAGGGGACTCCGGTCCAAGAGACCCAGTACTTC
V gene: TRBV6-4; D gene: TRBD1; J gene: TRBJ1-2; CDR3 protein: CASSEGQGALGGYTF; CDR3 DNA: TGTGCCAGCAGCGAGGGACAGGGGGCGCTTGGAGGCTACACCTTC
V gene: TRBV11-3; D gene: NA; J gene: TRBJ2-1; CDR3 protein: CASRLSAGAAEQFF; CDR3 DNA: TGTGCCAGCAGACTATCCGCTGGAGCAGCTGAGCAGTTCTTC
V gene: TRBV19; D gene: TRBD2; J gene: TRBJ2-7; CDR3 protein: CASSASSGEAYKQYF; CDR3 DNA: TGTGCCAGTAGTGCCTCTAGCGGGGAAGCTTATAAGCAGTACTTC
V gene: TRBV5-4; D gene: NA; J gene: TRBJ1-2; CDR3 protein: CASSFLGRTNYGYTF; CDR3 DNA: TGTGCCAGCAGCTTTCTTGGCAGGACAAACTATGGCTACACCTTC
V gene: TRBV9; D gene: NA; J gene: TRBJ1-5; CDR3 protein: CASSARGGDQPQHF; CDR3 DNA: TGTGCCAGCAGCGCCCGCGGGGGCGATCAGCCCCAGCATTTT